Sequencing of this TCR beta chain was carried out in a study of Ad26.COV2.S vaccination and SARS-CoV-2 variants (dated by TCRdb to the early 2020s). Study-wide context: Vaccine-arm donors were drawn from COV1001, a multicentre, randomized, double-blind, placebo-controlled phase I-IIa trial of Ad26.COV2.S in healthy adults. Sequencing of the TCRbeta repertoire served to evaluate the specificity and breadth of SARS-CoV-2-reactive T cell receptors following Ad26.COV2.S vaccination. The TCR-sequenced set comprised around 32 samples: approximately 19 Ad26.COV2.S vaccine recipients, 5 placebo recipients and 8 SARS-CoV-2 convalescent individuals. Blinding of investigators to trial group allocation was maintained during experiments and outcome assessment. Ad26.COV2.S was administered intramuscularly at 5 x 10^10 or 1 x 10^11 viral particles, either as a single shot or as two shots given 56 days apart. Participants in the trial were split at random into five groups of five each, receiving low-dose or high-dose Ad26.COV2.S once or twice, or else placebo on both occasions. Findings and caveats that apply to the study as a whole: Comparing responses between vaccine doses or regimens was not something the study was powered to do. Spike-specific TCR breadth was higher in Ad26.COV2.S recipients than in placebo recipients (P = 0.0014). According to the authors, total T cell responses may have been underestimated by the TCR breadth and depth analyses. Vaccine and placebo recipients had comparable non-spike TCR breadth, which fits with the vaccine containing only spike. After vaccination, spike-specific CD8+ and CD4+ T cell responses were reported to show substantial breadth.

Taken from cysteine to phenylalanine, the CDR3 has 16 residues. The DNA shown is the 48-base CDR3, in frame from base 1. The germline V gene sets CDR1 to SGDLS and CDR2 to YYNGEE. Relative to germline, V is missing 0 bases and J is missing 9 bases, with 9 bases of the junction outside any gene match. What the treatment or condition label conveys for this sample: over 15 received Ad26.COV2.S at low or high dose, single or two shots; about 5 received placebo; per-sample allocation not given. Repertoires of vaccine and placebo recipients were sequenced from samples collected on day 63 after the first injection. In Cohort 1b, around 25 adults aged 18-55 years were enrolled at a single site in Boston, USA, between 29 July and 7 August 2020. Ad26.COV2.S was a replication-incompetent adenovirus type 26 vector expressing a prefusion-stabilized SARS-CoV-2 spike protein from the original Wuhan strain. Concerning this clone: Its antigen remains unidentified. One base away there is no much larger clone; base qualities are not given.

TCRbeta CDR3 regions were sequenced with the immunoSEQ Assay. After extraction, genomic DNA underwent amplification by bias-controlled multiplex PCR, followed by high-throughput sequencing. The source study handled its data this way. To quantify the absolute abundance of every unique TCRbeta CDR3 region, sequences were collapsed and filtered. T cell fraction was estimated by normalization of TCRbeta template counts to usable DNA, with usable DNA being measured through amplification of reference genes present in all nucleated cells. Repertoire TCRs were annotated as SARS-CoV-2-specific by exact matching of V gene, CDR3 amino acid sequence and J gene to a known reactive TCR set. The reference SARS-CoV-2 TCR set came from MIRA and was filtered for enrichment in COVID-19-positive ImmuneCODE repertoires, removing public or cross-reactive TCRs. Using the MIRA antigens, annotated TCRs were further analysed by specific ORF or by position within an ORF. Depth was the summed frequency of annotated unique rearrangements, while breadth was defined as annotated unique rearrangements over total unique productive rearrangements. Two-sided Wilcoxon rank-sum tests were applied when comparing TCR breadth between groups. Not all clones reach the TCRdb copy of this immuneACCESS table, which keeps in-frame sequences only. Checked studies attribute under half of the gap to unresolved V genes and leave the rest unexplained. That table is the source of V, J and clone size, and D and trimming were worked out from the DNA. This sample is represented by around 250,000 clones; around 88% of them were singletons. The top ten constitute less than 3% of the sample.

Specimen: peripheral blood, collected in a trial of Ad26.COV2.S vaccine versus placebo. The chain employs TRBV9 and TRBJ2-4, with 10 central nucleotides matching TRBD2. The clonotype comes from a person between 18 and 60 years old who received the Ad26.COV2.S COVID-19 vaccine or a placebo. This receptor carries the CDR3 CASSVGYSGRHGIQYF. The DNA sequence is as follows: TGTGCCAGCAGCGTAGGATATAGCGGGAGGCATGGCATTCAGTACTTC. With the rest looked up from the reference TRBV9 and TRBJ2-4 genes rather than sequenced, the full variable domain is DSGVTQTPKHLITATGQRVTLRCSPRSGDLSVYWYQQSLDQGLQFLIQYYNGEERAKGNILERFSAQQFPDLHSELNLSSLELGDSALYFCASSVGYSGRHGIQYFGAGTRLSVL.